In this sample, the clone carrying this TCR beta chain is medium-sized. CDR3 length equals 15 residues. Germline V gives CDR1 LNHNV, CDR2 YYDKDF (reference sequence). Trimming shortened V by 0 bases and J by 2 bases, and 11 bases separated the two germline ends. The sample comes from a study of T cell changes during pregnancy in multiple sclerosis. Clones were sequenced by immunoSEQ multiplex PCR, and TCRdb holds only the in-frame ones, with some missing. This table holds 25,000 to 35,000 clones, roughly 87% found once. J is TRBJ2-7 and V is TRBV15, with D perhaps TRBD1 (5 bases). The sequencing used CD8+ T cells from peripheral blood mononuclear cells, collected in the second trimester of pregnancy. This TCR was recovered from a female donor with multiple sclerosis, enrolled in a pregnancy study. The CDR3 sequence: CATSRDDSSTYEQYF. As DNA, the CDR3 is TGTGCCACCAGCAGAGACGACAGTTCAACCTACGAGCAGTACTTC.